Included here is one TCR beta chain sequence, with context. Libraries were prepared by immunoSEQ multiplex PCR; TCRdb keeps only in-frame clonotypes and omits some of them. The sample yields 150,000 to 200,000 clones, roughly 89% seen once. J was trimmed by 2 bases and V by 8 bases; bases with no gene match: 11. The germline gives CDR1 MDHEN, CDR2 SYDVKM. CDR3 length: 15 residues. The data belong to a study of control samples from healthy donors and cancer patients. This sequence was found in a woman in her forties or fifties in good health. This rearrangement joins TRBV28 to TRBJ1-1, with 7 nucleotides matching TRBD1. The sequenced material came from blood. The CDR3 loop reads CASSRPGQFNTEAFF. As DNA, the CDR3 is TGTGCCAGCTCACGACCGGGACAGTTTAACACTGAAGCTTTCTTT.